The subject of this entry is one T cell receptor (beta chain). Germline assignment: CDR1 GTSNPN and CDR2 SVGIG (reference sequence). With 1 base removed from V and 10 bases from J, the gap between germline ends came to 16 bases. This CDR3 has 13 residues. This entry comes from a study of beta chain features in type 1 diabetes. Expressed TCRB transcripts were sequenced because the entire RNA isolate underwent reverse transcription. Generated by immunoSEQ multiplex PCR, the TCRdb table keeps only in-frame clones and is missing some. The data hold around 430,000 clones, with 25% to 35% observed a single time.

The chain recombines TRBV30 with TRBJ1-1; D may be TRBD1 (5 bases). The sample comprised naive CD4+ T cells from blood. This receptor was taken from a man aged 18 to 30 in good health. The CDR3 DNA sequence: TGTGCCTGGAGTGGAACAGGCACCGTCAGAGCTTTCTTT. Amino acid sequence: CAWSGTGTVRAFF.